The source of this T cell receptor (beta chain) is a study of shared clonotypes between healthy human individuals (dated by TCRdb to 2019 to 2021). Some background on the complete study: The cohort comprised a couple of women and a few men aged 18 to 49 years. Between about 0.9 and 10 billion PBMCs per donor were obtained by leukapheresis. To estimate repertoire size and how much clonotype sharing occurs between individuals, the study deeply sequenced the blood TCR repertoires of a handful of healthy adults. Libraries were prepared and TCR repertoires were sequenced by different laboratories using diverse techniques, in order to increase sequencing depth and limit assay-specific biases. For each donor, CD4 naive and CD4 memory were each given three plates, CD8 naive was given two plates, and CD8 memory was given one plate. Overall study outcomes, separate from this receptor: Sampling was restricted to blood, and TCR repertoires in tissue are likely to differ from TCR repertoires in blood. Compared with non-shared clonotypes, the clonotypes found in all four sorted-subset donors had higher generation probabilities. Pairwise subsampling indicated that sequencing depth was expected to affect the degree of clonotype sharing among donors. When a few donors were compared, the shared fraction of clonotypes was 5% to 6.5% for naive CD4, approximately 3.5% for naive CD8, 2% to 2.5% for memory CD4, and 0.4% for memory CD8. Naive subsets generally had larger estimated clonotype richness than memory subsets. Rarefaction of sorted-subset datasets indicated incomplete sequencing despite the large sequencing depth. The small number of donors limited the genetic and exposure-history diversity represented.

As concerns this clone: The specificity of this receptor is unknown. No qualities accompany the bases; no much larger clone lies one base away.

Healthy HIV-negative adults with no recently reported acute infections or vaccinations were included as donors. Every donor was a Caucasian adult residing in Nashville, Tennessee, USA. CD8 memory samples were composed of magnetically selected CD45RO+ cells combined with CCR7-negative CD45RA+ effector memory (TemRA) cells. After blood collection by leukapheresis, PBMCs were isolated using Ficoll-Histopaque density gradient centrifugation and then cryopreserved in the vapor phase of liquid nitrogen. Analytical flow cytometry was used to check the purity and quantity of each magnetically sorted T cell population. From each sorted fraction, genomic DNA was isolated and quantified by UV absorbance on a Nanodrop 2000c. The CDR3 spans 15 residues, from the cysteine through the phenylalanine. Only the CDR3 portion is preserved as DNA: 45 bases, with reading frame beginning at the first base. V loses 2 bases at its end and J loses 5 bases; junction bases beyond the gene matches: 7. The germline V gene encodes CDR1 MDHEN and CDR2 SYDVKM.

Using the deep immunoSEQ assay, TCR CDR3 regions were amplified from genomic DNA by multiplex PCR. For each cell subset, the extracted genomic DNA was distributed evenly across all wells of several immunoSEQ 96-well plates, and each plate served as one replicate. For sorted subsets, about 220 ng of genomic DNA, equivalent to 25,000 to 35,000 T cell genomes, went into each replicate PCR. Purified libraries were measured with a Qubit 3.0 fluorometer, size-checked on a Bioanalyzer 2100, and measured again with the KAPA Library Quantification kit. Every immunoSEQ 96-well plate was sequenced on a dedicated single-read 150-cycle Illumina NextSeq 550 flow cell. Processing in the source paper ran as follows. Because the immunoSEQ output held only junctional sequences and lacked quality scores, the filtering could not match the filtering applied to full-length reads. To assign V/J genes and CDR3, sequences were annotated using PyIR, a Python wrapper for IgBLAST v1.9, with IMGT germline references. Any read was removed if the V/J assignment was weak (E-value above 1e-6), the CDR3 was missing, or the read contained stop codons, out-of-frame junctions, or ambiguous translated residues. V3J clonotypes were defined as sequences sharing an identical inferred V gene, J gene, and CDR3 amino acid sequence. Percentage overlap between repertoires was calculated by dividing the number of shared unique clonotypes by the size of the smaller repertoire. Repertoire richness was assessed with RTK rarefaction, the Chao1 estimator, and Recon v2.1 estimates of unobserved clonotypes. OLGA was used to compute generation probabilities for all TCRbeta clonotypes that the gDNA method yielded from a handful of donors. TCRdb took this table from immuneACCESS and kept in-frame rearrangements with V and J called. Such tables lack part of the clones; where checked against another copy, unresolved V genes explain under half of the gap, and the rest is unexplained. V, J and clone size are taken as reported in that table, and D and trimming were inferred from the DNA itself. The sample yields around 690,000 clones; roughly 91% were counted once. Jointly, the top ten make up about a third of the sample.

The sequenced material came from memory CD8+ T cells from PBMCs. In the paper's terms, the cell subset or site label means: CD45RO+ cells pooled with CCR7-negative TemRA cells. This clonotype was obtained from a man in his late teens or twenties in good health. Some clones in this sample may be carry-over from other donors' samples. The chain uses TRBV28 and TRBJ2-7; 9 junctional bases match TRBD1. The CDR3 here reads CASSLGLGTGNEQYF. The nucleotide sequence reads as follows: TGTGCCAGCAGTTTAGGATTAGGGACAGGGAACGAGCAGTACTTC.